Included here is one T cell receptor (beta chain) sequence, with context. Its specific antigen is unknown. Base qualities are not at hand, and no much larger clone is one base apart. The CDR3 runs 15 amino acids, cysteine and phenylalanine included. Only the CDR3 region is kept as DNA, spanning 45 bases read in frame from base 1. V and J are trimmed by 6 bases and 1 base, and the gene matches miss 7 bases of the junction. Based on the germline V gene (reference sequence), the CDR1 and CDR2 sequences are MNHEY and SMNVEV. The data originate from a study of cytomegalovirus exposure and HLA in healthy donors listed by TCRdb under 2017. About the investigation overall: An earlier analysis of 587 of the donors reported 276 Gb of sequence data and approximately 120 million unique TCR beta sequences obtained from around 170 million T cells. All discovery cohort repertoires had been generated using a single sequencing platform. Using immunosequencing, the study profiled T cell repertoires from fewer than 850 subjects and related those repertoires to cytomegalovirus serostatus. Because of strong linkage in the cohort, roughly five DR-DQ haplotypes were treated as single units for association and clustering. In a later analysis, previously published TCR beta repertoires from several hundred donors were re-analyzed and high-resolution HLA genotyping was added so that TCR occurrence patterns could be studied. Of the approximately 400 genotyped donors, approximately 83% fell in the genetic ancestry cluster associated with self-reported Caucasian donors. Genome-wide SNP genotypes for about 65% of the 666 donors were used in a later genetic analysis, which treated that subset as a discovery cohort. Besides the first cohort of around 700 subjects, a separate validation cohort made up of 120 different subjects was used. An earlier analysis of some 600 of the donors applied high-throughput TCR beta sequencing to assess whether each TCR beta V gene segment acted as functional or pseudogenic. Alongside the repertoire data, information on donor age, sex, ethnicity and CMV serostatus was compiled. Rather than drawing on any new phenotypic data, the later analysis identified candidate immune exposures from TCR beta sequences and the way those sequences occurred across donors. On average, 235,054 unique TCR beta nucleotide sequences were sequenced per donor among about 400 genotyped donors of the cohort, with around 19% of those sequences being non-productive. The number of donors typed differed by locus, with about 629-640 for A, B, C, DRB1 and DQB1, roughly 520 for DQA1, about 610 for DPA1, and over 400 for DPB1. The study aimed to test whether cataloging public T cell receptors could reveal signatures of past pathogen exposure. High-throughput TCR immunosequencing, statistical association of individual TCRs with disease status, and machine learning were combined to predict cytomegalovirus infection status. HLA typing covered class I and class II loci at four-digit resolution. Roughly 300 gigabases of sequencing data and around 80 million unique TCR sequences made up an early release that covered some 640 HLA-typed donors.

Libraries were constructed by the immunoSEQ multiplex PCR assay. The multiplex PCR relied on a mix of 60 forward primers for TCR Vbeta segments and 13 reverse primers for TCR Jbeta segments. The CDR3 region of rearranged TCR beta genes was amplified from genomic DNA with a multiplex PCR assay. The amplified TCR beta libraries were sequenced on the Illumina HiSeq System as 87-base-pair reads. The paper's data handling went like this. A later analysis tallied 70 million to 100 million unique TCR beta chains across the 700 or so repertoires, and 10 million to 11 million of those chains were shared by two or more donors. Raw reads were error-corrected and collapsed into unique sequences with a nearest-neighbor algorithm that merged closely related sequences to remove PCR and sequencing errors. Alignment of CDR3 sequences to IMGT reference sequences was used to assign V, D and J gene segments. For a sequence to be retained, a match of at least six nucleotides was required to both a V gene segment and a J gene segment. A rearrangement counted as productive if the CDR3 had no stop codons and remained in frame with V and J, and every other rearrangement counted as non-productive. CDR3 was defined according to IMGT convention as the region running from the second conserved V-encoded cysteine to the conserved J-encoded phenylalanine. In an earlier analysis of more than 550 of the donors, sequences lacking an unambiguous match to a single V gene segment were excluded. In an earlier analysis of several hundred of the donors, V segments were called functional above 56.7% productive rearrangements and were called segregating when the between-donor standard deviation exceeded 5%. A statistical classification framework was developed to diagnose cytomegalovirus status using the catalog of TCR beta chain sequences. A later analysis assigned V and J genes by comparing TCR nucleotide sequences with IMGT/GENE-DB human TR gene sequences. The TCRdist pipeline was used in a later analysis to assign CDR3 sequences and most-parsimonious VDJ recombination scenarios. In a later analysis, every TCR beta chain was defined by the combination of its CDR3 amino acid sequence and its V-gene family, and reads without a unique V-gene family were dropped. In a later analysis, fewer than 600 highly shared, low-generation-probability nucleotide sequences were removed to address suspected cross-contamination and a sequencing artifact. For each public chain, a later analysis derived a clonal expansion index from normalized ranks of inferred template counts within each repertoire. Generation probabilities in a later analysis came from a VDJ recombination model fitted to out-of-frame rearrangements, and those results were checked against IGoR. A later analysis scored TCR-TCR, TCR-HLA and TCR-CMV co-occurrence with hypergeometric tests, applying a repertoire-size bias correction to TCR pairs. To estimate false discovery rates, a later analysis permuted the HLA or CMV assignments 20 times. In a later analysis, co-occurring TCRs were grouped using DBSCAN, with TCRdist sequence similarity added in when clustering inside HLA-allele-positive subsets. Repertoires with fewer than 30,000 or more than 120,000 public chains, plus five repertoires with anomalous nucleotide sharing, were excluded from co-occurrence clustering. The table was pulled from immuneACCESS by TCRdb, which kept in-frame rearrangements only. Such tables lose some clones; where checked, under half of the loss comes from unresolved V genes, and the rest has no known cause. For V, J and clone size, that table is used; D and trimming come from the DNA. The sample records approximately 110,000 clones, 81% of which are singletons. The ten largest clones represent roughly 2.3% of the sample.

On the study overall, not on this receptor specifically: A further reported finding was that TCR beta sequences accurately predicted the HLA-A and HLA-B alleles for most subjects in the first cohort. Most TCR sequences were observed very rarely across donors, whereas some public TCRs were present in many individuals. CMV serostatus was the only immune exposure information available for the cohort. Compared with the roughly 700-donor mean, donors in an Asian-associated ancestry cluster had fewer N-insertions in productive TCRs, according to a later genetic analysis. Because HLA typing was unavailable for some donors at each locus, only the typed subset was used in association tests. A few of the identified cytomegalovirus-associated TCR beta chains were confirmed in vitro to be specific for cytomegalovirus antigens. Correlated functional status among segregating V segments might be attributable to linkage disequilibrium, but an unknown experimental factor could not be ruled out. The study listed approximately 160 TCR beta chains as associated with cytomegalovirus. The authors suggested that the approach could potentially be extended to other disease states and immunological phenotypes. In a later analysis, several top co-occurrence clusters were reported to appear linked to parvovirus B19, influenza, CMV and Epstein-Barr virus. The classifier was reported to diagnose cytomegalovirus status with high specificity and sensitivity in both the original cohort and the validation cohort. In a later analysis, HLA-associated TCR beta chains showed more clonal expansion and lower generation probabilities than non-associated chains that were equally common. A later genetic analysis associated a missense DCLRE1C variant with V-gene and J-gene trimming of TCR beta chains, and an independent cohort replicated the association. A cluster of highly shared sequence variants was judged likely to represent a technical artifact of the sequencing pipeline. In an earlier analysis of fewer than 750 of the donors, most TCR beta V segments were observed in productive rearrangements about 90% or about 30% of the time, broadly matching IMGT annotations. A later analysis found that TCR association rates varied across HLA loci, with DRB1 alleles showing the most associated TCRs and HLA-C alleles the fewest. Only TCR beta chains were sequenced in this cohort, and the absence of alpha or paired-chain data limited detectable features. Seventeen rarely observed V segments, including chromosome 9 orphons, were excluded from the earlier analysis of approximately 500 of the donors because counts were too low. Specific HLA alleles were associated with roughly 17,000 TCR beta sequences at a false discovery rate of 0.05 in a later analysis. The 87-base-pair reads could not distinguish some IMGT-functional V segments, including TRBV6-2 and TRBV6-3, so those segments were excluded. Presence/absence analyses assumed roughly uniform sequencing depth across donors, an assumption that may not hold. In a later analysis, most CMV-associated TCR beta chains were found to appear HLA-restricted, with HLA associations seemingly driven largely by CMV exposure. Strong co-occurrence of HLA alleles, especially DR and DQ, made assigning TCR associations to individual alleles difficult.

The cohort comprised 666 healthy bone marrow donors. All cohort members were sampled while nominally healthy, although unrecorded immune exposures were likely present. The donor tested CMV seronegative, placing the donor among the 350 or so seronegative members of the cohort. A peripheral blood sample was collected from each donor, and TCR beta sequencing was performed on peripheral blood mononuclear cells. The Qiagen DNeasy Blood Extraction Kit was used to extract genomic DNA from the blood cell samples. The chain links TRBV27 with TRBJ1-2, with 8 bases in between that match TRBD1. The sample comprised PBMCs. This receptor was taken from a woman aged 30 to 39 in good health and CMV-seronegative. The CDR3 here reads CASSPDRVFNYGYTF. Here is the DNA: TGTGCCAGCAGCCCGGACAGGGTCTTTAACTATGGCTACACCTTC.